This TCR beta chain is from a study of T-cell memory formation after mild COVID-19. This clonotype appeared once. TCRdb re-derived calls from the 5' RACE reads in MiXCR, one entry per CDR3 protein. Of about 210,000 distinct CDR3 sequences listed, about 27% were seen once; the top ten hold roughly 11%. The germline V gene encodes CDR1 MNHEY and CDR2 SVGAGI. The V and J ends lost 7 bases and 5 bases respectively, with 11 bases between them. This CDR3 comprises 12 residues. J is TRBJ2-5 and V is TRBV6-5, with D perhaps assigned TRBD1 or TRBD2 (5 bases each). Sequencing used PBMCs or a T cell subset sorted from them (not recorded which). This receptor was taken from an adult woman who had mild COVID-19 (a few samples of this study predate the infection). Cell type and time point are not known. CDR3: CASTSGRETQYF. For the CDR3, the DNA is TGTGCCAGCACGTCGGGGCGGGAGACCCAGTACTTC.